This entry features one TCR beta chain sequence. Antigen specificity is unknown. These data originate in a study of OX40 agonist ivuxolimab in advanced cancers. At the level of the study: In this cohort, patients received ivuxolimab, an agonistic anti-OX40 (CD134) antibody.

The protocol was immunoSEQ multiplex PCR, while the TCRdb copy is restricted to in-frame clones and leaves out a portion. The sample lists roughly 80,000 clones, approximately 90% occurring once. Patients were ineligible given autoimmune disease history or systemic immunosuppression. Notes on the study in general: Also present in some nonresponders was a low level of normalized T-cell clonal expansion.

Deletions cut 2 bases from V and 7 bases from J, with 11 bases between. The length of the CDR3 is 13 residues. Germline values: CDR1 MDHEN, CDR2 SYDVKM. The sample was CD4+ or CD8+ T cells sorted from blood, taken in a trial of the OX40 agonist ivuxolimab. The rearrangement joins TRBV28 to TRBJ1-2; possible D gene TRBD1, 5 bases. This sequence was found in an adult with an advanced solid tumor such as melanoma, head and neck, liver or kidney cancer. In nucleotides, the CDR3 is TGTGCCAGCAGTTTAGGGGGTTTTAGTGGCTACACCTTC. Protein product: CASSLGGFSGYTF.